A single T cell receptor (beta chain) is shown here with its context. These data belong to a study of blood T cell repertoires in COVID-19. Study in general: Acute-phase and convalescent COVID-19 samples originated in the United States, Italy and Spain. PBMCs, B-cell-depleted T cells, or T cells were the source of the cDNA or gDNA that made up the material.

CDR1 MGHDK and CDR2 SYGVNS come from the germline V gene. V lost 2 bases to trimming and J lost 3 bases; unmatched junction nucleotides: 4. CDR3 size: 15 residues. In the study's own analysis: Quantification of nucleated cells was approximated via reference gene primer amplification. Libraries were prepared by immunoSEQ multiplex PCR; TCRdb keeps only in-frame clonotypes and omits some of them. D and trimming come from the DNA, and the V and J calls and clone size come from that table. The sample lists 110,000 to 150,000 clones; approximately 80% were seen once. This receptor was taken from a human donor in a cohort sampled during active COVID-19. The sample was peripheral blood. The V gene is TRBV25-1, the J gene TRBJ2-3; TRBD1 matches 8 bases. The CDR3 region is CASSEVDRETDTQYF. In DNA, the CDR3 is TGTGCCAGCAGTGAAGTGGACAGGGAGACAGATACGCAGTATTTT.